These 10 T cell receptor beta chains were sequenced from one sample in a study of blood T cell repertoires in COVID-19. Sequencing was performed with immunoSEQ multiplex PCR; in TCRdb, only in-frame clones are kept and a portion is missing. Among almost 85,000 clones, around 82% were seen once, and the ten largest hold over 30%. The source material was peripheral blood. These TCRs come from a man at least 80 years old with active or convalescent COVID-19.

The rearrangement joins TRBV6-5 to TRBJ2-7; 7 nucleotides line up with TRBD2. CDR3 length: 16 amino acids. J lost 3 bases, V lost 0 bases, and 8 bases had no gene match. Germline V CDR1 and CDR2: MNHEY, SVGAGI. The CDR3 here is CASSYSKPSGHYEQYF. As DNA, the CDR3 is TGTGCCAGCAGTTACTCGAAACCTAGCGGACACTACGAGCAGTACTTC.

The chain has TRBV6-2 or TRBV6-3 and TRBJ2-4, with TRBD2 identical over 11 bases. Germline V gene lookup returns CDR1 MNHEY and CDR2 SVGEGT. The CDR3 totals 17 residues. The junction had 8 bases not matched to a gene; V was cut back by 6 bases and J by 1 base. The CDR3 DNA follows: TGTGCCAGCAGCGCTACTAGCGGGGGTCCGGCCAAAAACATTCAGTACTTC. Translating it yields CASSATSGGPAKNIQYF.

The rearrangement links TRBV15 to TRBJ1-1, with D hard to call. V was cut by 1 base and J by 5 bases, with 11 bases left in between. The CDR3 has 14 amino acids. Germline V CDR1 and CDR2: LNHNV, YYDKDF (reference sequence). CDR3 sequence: CATSRGRRGTEAFF. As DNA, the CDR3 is TGTGCCACCAGCAGAGGACGCCGAGGGACTGAAGCTTTCTTT.

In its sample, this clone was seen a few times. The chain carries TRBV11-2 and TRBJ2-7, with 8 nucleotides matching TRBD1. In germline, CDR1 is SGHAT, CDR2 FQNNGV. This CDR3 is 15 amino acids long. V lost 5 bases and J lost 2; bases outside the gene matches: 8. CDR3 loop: CASSEGQASTYEQYF. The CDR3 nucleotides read TGTGCCAGCAGCGAGGGACAGGCTAGTACCTACGAGCAGTACTTC. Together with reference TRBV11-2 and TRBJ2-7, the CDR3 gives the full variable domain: EAGVAQSPRYKIIEKRQSVAFWCNPISGHATLYWYQQILGQGPKLLIQFQNNGVVDDSQLPKDRFSAERLKGVDSTLKIQPAKLEDSAVYLCASSEGQASTYEQYFGPGTRLTVT.

CDR3 residues: CASSIGGQLRELFF. The CDR3 nucleotides are TGTGCCAGCAGTATAGGGGGCCAACTTAGGGAACTGTTTTTT. The genes are TRBV7-2 and TRBJ1-4, with 7 nucleotides matching TRBD1. This CDR3 is built from 14 residues. The V and J ends lost 6 bases and 12 bases, in that order; junction bases with no gene match: 13. CDR1 is SGHTA and CDR2 is FQGNSA in the germline V gene.

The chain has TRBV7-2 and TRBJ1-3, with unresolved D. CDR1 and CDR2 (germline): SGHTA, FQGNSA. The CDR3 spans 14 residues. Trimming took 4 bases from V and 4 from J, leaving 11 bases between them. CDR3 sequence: CASSSPHIGNTIYF. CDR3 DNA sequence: TGTGCCAGCAGCTCCCCACACATCGGAAACACCATATATTTT. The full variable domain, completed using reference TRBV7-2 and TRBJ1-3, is GAGVSQSPSNKVTEKGKDVELRCDPISGHTALYWYRQSLGQGLEFLIYFQGNSAPDKSGLPSDRFSAERTGGSVSTLTIQRTQQEDSAVYLCASSSPHIGNTIYFGEGSWLTVV.

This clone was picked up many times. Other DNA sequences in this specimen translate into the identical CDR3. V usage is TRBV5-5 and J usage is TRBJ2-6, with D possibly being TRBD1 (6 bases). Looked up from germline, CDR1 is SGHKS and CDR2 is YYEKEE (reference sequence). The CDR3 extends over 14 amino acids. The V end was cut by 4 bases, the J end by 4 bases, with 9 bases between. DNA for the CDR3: TGTGCCAGCAGCCGAAGGGGGGGGGCCAACGTCCTGACTTTC. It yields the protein CASSRRGGANVLTF. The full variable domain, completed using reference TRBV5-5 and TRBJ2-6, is DAGVTQSPTHLIKTRGQQVTLRCSPISGHKSVSWYQQVLGQGPQFIFQYYEKEERGRGNFPDRFSARQFPNYSSELNVNALLLGDSALYLCASSRRGGANVLTFGAGSRLTVL.

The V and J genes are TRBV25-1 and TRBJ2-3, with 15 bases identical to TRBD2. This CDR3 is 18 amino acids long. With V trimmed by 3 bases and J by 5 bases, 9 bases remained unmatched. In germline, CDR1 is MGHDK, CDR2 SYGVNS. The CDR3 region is CASSDLRTSGGAVDTQYF. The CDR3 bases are TGTGCCAGCAGTGACCTCCGGACTAGCGGGGGGGCCGTAGATACGCAGTATTTT.

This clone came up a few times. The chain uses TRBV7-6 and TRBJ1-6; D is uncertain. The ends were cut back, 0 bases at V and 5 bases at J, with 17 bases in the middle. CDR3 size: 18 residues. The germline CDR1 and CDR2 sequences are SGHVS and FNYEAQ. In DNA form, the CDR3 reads TGTGCCAGCAGCTTAGCCCCGGTCCCAAAACCCAATAATTCACCCCTCCACTTT. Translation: CASSLAPVPKPNNSPLHF.

CDR3 sequence (DNA): TGTGCCAGCAGCTTAAGGGGGTCAGATGAAAAACTGTTTTTT. Its translation is CASSLRGSDEKLFF. The V call is TRBV7-9, the J call TRBJ1-4; D possibly corresponds to TRBD1 (6 bases). The CDR3 extends over 14 amino acids. V lost 2 bases and J 6 bases, leaving 10 bases between the germline ends. The V gene's germline CDR1 is SEHNR and CDR2 FQNEAQ (reference sequence).